These 20 T cell receptor beta chains originate from one sample sequenced in a study of blood T cell repertoires in COVID-19. Here immunoSEQ multiplex PCR was the method, and the copy in TCRdb shows in-frame clones only, minus some. The top ten hold roughly 3.2% of the sample, which has roughly 70,000 clones, 65% to 90% seen once. Input material: peripheral blood. These receptors came from a man aged 50-59 years with active COVID-19.

This clone has a handful of counts. The rearrangement joins TRBV10-3 to TRBJ1-2; D possibly corresponds to TRBD1 (6 bases). V was cut by 6 bases and J by 6 bases, with 14 bases left in between. The germline V gene has CDR1 ENHRY and CDR2 SYGVKD. The CDR3 is made up of 13 amino acids. CDR3 residues: CAISSRGTDGYTF. The CDR3 nucleotides are TGTGCCATCAGCTCCAGGGGCACAGATGGCTACACCTTC.

The gene calls are TRBV11-2 and TRBJ1-4, with D possibly being TRBD1 (5 bases). The ends were cut back, 5 bases at V and 1 base at J, with 11 bases in the middle. CDR1 is SGHAT and CDR2 is FQNNGV in the germline V gene. This CDR3 region has 15 residues. CDR3 protein: CASSLNRKTNEKLFF. The CDR3 bases are TGTGCCAGCAGCCTCAACAGGAAAACTAATGAAAAACTGTTTTTT.

CDR3 bases: TGTGCCAGCAGTCCTGGGGCCCACTCTGGAAACACCATATATTTT. Protein: CASSPGAHSGNTIYF. The V and J genes are TRBV6-6 and TRBJ1-3; the D gene is possibly TRBD1 (5 bases). Germline V gene lookup returns CDR1 MNHNY and CDR2 SVGAGI (reference sequence). The CDR3 totals 15 residues. V was cut by 5 bases and J by 0 bases, with 11 bases left in between.

This chain joins TRBV18 and TRBJ1-3; 9 nucleotides align to TRBD1. This CDR3 region has 16 residues. V shed 5 bases and J 0 bases; nucleotides not matched to a gene: 5. Germline lookup yields CDR1 KGHSH and CDR2 LQKENI. The CDR3 DNA is TGTGCCAGCTCAGAGGGACAGGGAGGCTCTGGAAACACCATATATTTT. Protein product: CASSEGQGGSGNTIYF.

V is TRBV19 and J is TRBJ1-2; TRBD1 aligns across 8 bases. Germline V gene data show CDR1 as LNHDA and CDR2 as SQIVND (reference sequence). This CDR3 has 13 amino acids. Trimming cost V 3 bases and J 8 bases; bases outside gene matches: 5. This CDR3 is CASSITGGRGYTF. Here the CDR3 DNA reads TGTGCCAGTAGTATTACAGGGGGTAGGGGCTACACCTTC.

This chain joins TRBV9 and TRBJ1-2, with no clear D. V was clipped by 4 bases and J by 2 bases, with 6 bases between them. This CDR3 comprises 12 residues. CDR1 and CDR2 (germline): SGDLS, YYNGEE. CDR3 sequence: CASSLENYGYTF. CDR3 DNA: TGTGCCAGCAGCCTTGAGAACTATGGCTACACCTTC.

The chain recombines TRBV5-1 with TRBJ2-7; 10 bases match TRBD2. CDR1 and CDR2 (germline): SGHRS, YFSETQ. The CDR3 is made up of 17 amino acids. Unmatched junction bases numbered 12, after V lost 0 bases and J lost 6 bases. The CDR3 DNA reads as TGCGCCAGCAGCTTGGACCATAGGGCTAGCGGGAGTGGCGAGCAGTACTTC. Protein sequence: CASSLDHRASGSGEQYF.

This chain connects TRBV6-5 to TRBJ2-7; 8 bases agree with TRBD2. The V gene end was trimmed by 4 bases and the J gene end by 7 bases; junction bases not matched to a gene: 6. Germline assignment: CDR1 MNHEY and CDR2 SVGAGI. The CDR3 totals 13 residues. This chain's CDR3 is CASSLRTSREQYF. For the CDR3, the DNA is TGTGCCAGCAGTTTACGGACTAGCCGGGAGCAGTACTTC.

The chain is built from TRBV19 and TRBJ1-1; D not resolved. Germline V gene sequence: CDR1 LNHDA, CDR2 SQIVND (reference sequence). The CDR3 runs 14 residues. V lost 3 bases to trimming and J lost 6 bases, with 14 bases between them. CDR3 sequence: CASSIGVEKAEAFF. In nucleotides, the CDR3 is TGTGCCAGTAGTATTGGAGTAGAGAAGGCTGAAGCTTTCTTT.

This chain joins TRBV3-1 (or the pseudogene TRBV3-2) and TRBJ2-1; 12 nucleotides match TRBD2. V lost 0 bases to trimming and J lost 13 bases; unmatched junction nucleotides: 7. This CDR3 spans 15 amino acids. Germline V gene sequence: CDR1 LGHDT, CDR2 YNNKEL (reference sequence). CDR3 nucleotide sequence: TGTGCCAGCAGCCAAGAGGCTCTAGCGGGGGGGCACCAGTTCTTC. Translating it yields CASSQEALAGGHQFF.

The rearrangement uses TRBV15 and TRBJ2-5; D uncertain. Germline CDR1 reads LNHNV; CDR2 reads YYDKDF (reference sequence). CDR3 length: 16 residues. The V end was cut by 4 bases, the J end by 0 bases, with 15 bases between. The CDR3 sequence is CATSTRNELYQETQYF. In DNA form, the CDR3 reads TGTGCCACCAGCACCAGGAACGAGTTATACCAAGAGACCCAGTACTTC.

This clone came up once. This rearrangement joins TRBV5-1 to TRBJ2-3; 14 bases fit TRBD2. V lost 0 bases to trimming and J lost 0 bases; unmatched junction nucleotides: 6. The CDR3 spans 19 residues. Germline CDR1 is SGHRS and CDR2 is YFSETQ. In DNA form, the CDR3 reads TGCGCCAGCAGCTTGGCGGGACTAGCGGGGGCCGTAAGCACAGATACGCAGTATTTT. Its translation is CASSLAGLAGAVSTDTQYF. Looking up the rest from reference TRBV5-1 and TRBJ2-3 gives the full variable domain: KAGVTQTPRYLIKTRGQQVTLSCSPISGHRSVSWYQQTPGQGLQFLFEYFSETQRNKGNFPGRFSGRQFSNSRSEMNVSTLELGDSALYLCASSLAGLAGAVSTDTQYFGPGTRLTVL.

The CDR3 coding sequence is TGTGCCAGTAGTACCAGGACAGGGATCTCTGGGGCCAACGTCCTGACTTTC. Translated, it gives CASSTRTGISGANVLTF. The J gene is TRBJ2-6, the V gene TRBV19; 8 bases fit TRBD1. Germline-derived CDR1 and CDR2 are LNHDA and SQIVND (reference sequence). This CDR3 region has 17 residues. Unmatched junction bases numbered 5, after V lost 4 bases and J lost 0 bases.

The chain couples TRBV3-1 (or the pseudogene TRBV3-2) to TRBJ2-1; a weak D match, TRBD1 (5 bases). V dropped 6 bases and J dropped 0 bases, with 12 bases sitting between them. Germline values: CDR1 LGHDT, CDR2 YNNKEL (reference sequence). The CDR3 runs 15 residues. CDR3 sequence (DNA): TGTGCCAGCAGTTTAAGGGGTAGCTCCTACAATGAGCAGTTCTTC. Its protein is CASSLRGSSYNEQFF.

This clone was recorded a few times. This chain connects TRBV5-1 to TRBJ1-6, with 7 bases fitting TRBD1. V lost 2 bases, J lost 7 bases, and 6 bases stayed unmatched. The CDR3 length is 15 residues. Germline V gives CDR1 SGHRS, CDR2 YFSETQ. The CDR3 loop is CASSFSTGKNSPLHF. The CDR3 bases are TGCGCCAGCAGCTTTTCGACAGGGAAAAATTCACCCCTCCACTTT.

The table lists this clone with a few counts. The chain is built from TRBV5-6 and TRBJ1-5; D is possibly TRBD1 (6 bases). The CDR3 extends over 16 amino acids. V shed 2 bases and J shed 2 bases, with 14 bases lying between them. Germline CDR1 and CDR2: SGHDT and YYEEEE. The CDR3 sequence: CASSFGVPGGNQPQHF. The DNA of the CDR3 is TGTGCCAGCAGCTTTGGCGTTCCAGGGGGCAATCAGCCCCAGCATTTT.

The gene calls are TRBV4-3 and TRBJ1-2; a possible D gene is TRBD1 (6 bases). The CDR3 length is 15 residues. Trimming took 0 bases from V and 3 from J, leaving 11 bases between them. The germline gives CDR1 LGHNA, CDR2 YSLEER. CDR3 loop: CASSQDPGQHYGYTF. The CDR3 coding sequence is TGCGCCAGCAGCCAAGACCCCGGACAGCACTATGGCTACACCTTC.

The chain uses TRBV5-1 and TRBJ1-1; 7 bases agree with TRBD1. Germline CDR1 SGHRS, CDR2 YFSETQ. V lost 4 bases and J lost 0; bases outside the gene matches: 3. The CDR3 has 14 residues. The CDR3 loop reads CASSMDRMNTEAFF. CDR3 DNA sequence: TGCGCCAGCAGCATGGACAGGATGAACACTGAAGCTTTCTTT.

This rearrangement joins TRBV24-1 to TRBJ2-5; 8 positions match TRBD1. CDR3 length equals 18 residues. V was clipped by 1 base and J by 1 base; unmatched bases: 10. CDR1 KGHDR and CDR2 SFDVKD come from the germline V gene. The CDR3 DNA follows: TGTGCCACCAGTGATTTTGGGCCGGACAGGGCAATCCAAGAGACCCAGTACTTC. As protein: CATSDFGPDRAIQETQYF.

The chain recombines TRBV29-1 with TRBJ2-6, with D hard to call. CDR3 length: 14 amino acids. Germline CDR1 reads SQVTM; CDR2 reads ANQGSEA. V lost 2 bases and J 0 bases, leaving 5 bases between the germline ends. CDR3 sequence reads: CSVESHSGANVLTF. The CDR3 DNA reads as TGCAGCGTTGAAAGCCACTCTGGGGCCAACGTCCTGACTTTC.